This entry lists 23 T cell receptor beta chains sequenced from one sample in a study of beta chain features in type 1 diabetes. What was sequenced were expressed TCRB transcripts, since all of the isolated RNA had been reverse transcribed. Libraries were prepared by immunoSEQ multiplex PCR; TCRdb keeps only in-frame clonotypes and omits some of them. The table has around 320,000 clones, less than 15% seen once. Sequenced input: central memory CD4+ T cells from blood. Receptors originate from a man younger than 40 in good health.

J is TRBJ2-1 and V is TRBV7-8, with 11 bases that match TRBD2. With V trimmed by 5 bases and J by 10 bases, 10 bases remained unmatched. In germline, CDR1 is SGHVS, CDR2 FQNEAQ. The CDR3 totals 15 residues. The CDR3 DNA follows: TGTGCCAGCAGCCCGGGACTAGCGGCCCGAGTGGAGCAGTTCTTC. This sequence encodes CASSPGLAARVEQFF.

The V and J genes are TRBV27 and TRBJ2-2; 10 bases match TRBD1. Looked up from germline, CDR1 is MNHEY and CDR2 is SMNVEV (reference sequence). Losses at the gene ends were 7 bases for V and 6 bases for J; bases not matched to a gene: 5. This CDR3 comprises 14 residues. CDR3 DNA sequence: TGTGCCAGCAAGAGACAGGGGGCCTCCGGGGAGCTGTTTTTT. As protein: CASKRQGASGELFF.

This chain links TRBV7-2 with TRBJ2-7; 11 positions match TRBD2. From germline, CDR1 is SGHTA and CDR2 FQGNSA. The V segment lost 3 bases and the J segment 2 bases; nucleotides outside the gene matches: 9. The CDR3 extends over 17 amino acids. CDR3 region: CASSFALAGATAYEQYV. In DNA, the CDR3 is TGTGCCAGCAGCTTTGCACTAGCGGGAGCAACGGCCTACGAGCAGTACGTC.

The DNA for the CDR3 is TGTGCCAGCAGCCCGGACAGAAATAATTCACCCCTCCACTTT. Its protein is CASSPDRNNSPLHF. The chain uses TRBV11-2 and TRBJ1-6; D perhaps matches TRBD1 (6 bases). Trimming shortened V by 5 bases and J by 5 bases, and 10 bases separated the two germline ends. In germline, CDR1 is SGHAT, CDR2 FQNNGV. The CDR3 spans 14 residues. The entire variable domain, with the rest obtained from reference TRBV11-2 and TRBJ1-6, is as follows: EAGVAQSPRYKIIEKRQSVAFWCNPISGHATLYWYQQILGQGPKLLIQFQNNGVVDDSQLPKDRFSAERLKGVDSTLKIQPAKLEDSAVYLCASSPDRNNSPLHFGNGTRLTVT.

This chain links TRBV11-2 with TRBJ2-3; 8 bases are a match to TRBD2. This CDR3 spans 16 amino acids. J lost 2 bases, V lost 7 bases, and 11 bases had no gene match. CDR1 and CDR2 from the germline V gene are SGHAT and FQNNGV. DNA of the CDR3: TGTGCCAGCATCGCTGGGCGGGGGGCCTACACAGATACGCAGTATTTT. This sequence encodes CASIAGRGAYTDTQYF. Supplemented by reference TRBV11-2 and TRBJ2-3, the full variable domain reads EAGVAQSPRYKIIEKRQSVAFWCNPISGHATLYWYQQILGQGPKLLIQFQNNGVVDDSQLPKDRFSAERLKGVDSTLKIQPAKLEDSAVYLCASIAGRGAYTDTQYFGPGTRLTVL.

This clone occurred many times. The chain is built from TRBV10-3 and TRBJ1-5; tentatively, D is TRBD1 (6 bases). Germline-derived CDR1 and CDR2 are ENHRY and SYGVKD. V was cut by 4 bases and J by 0 bases, with 10 bases left in between. The CDR3 covers 15 residues. CDR3 in amino acids: CAISAGDNSNQPQHF. Written as DNA, the CDR3 is TGTGCCATCAGTGCAGGGGATAATAGCAATCAGCCCCAGCATTTT.

This clone appeared many times. The same CDR3 arises from other DNA sequences in this sample as well. The rearrangement uses TRBV2 and TRBJ1-2; TRBD1 aligns across 9 bases. The CDR3 consists of 15 residues. Germline loops: CDR1 SNHLY, CDR2 FYNNEI. Trimming at V came to 6 bases and at J to 0 bases, leaving 5 bases not matched to a gene. This CDR3 reads CASRADRGANYGYTF. The CDR3 coding sequence is TGTGCCAGCAGAGCCGACAGGGGGGCTAACTATGGCTACACCTTC.

This clone was counted between two and nine times. The genes are TRBV19 and TRBJ2-1; the match to TRBD1 covers 9 bases. The CDR3 has 16 residues. Germline CDR1 reads LNHDA; CDR2 reads SQIVND (reference sequence). Trimming removed 2 bases from V and 1 base from J; junction bases left unmatched: 3. CDR3 sequence (DNA): TGTGCCAGTAGTATAACCGGGACAGGGTCCTACAATGAGCAGTTCTTC. Its protein product is CASSITGTGSYNEQFF.

This clone was seen only a few times. V gene TRBV9 combines with J gene TRBJ1-1; D is unresolved. V lost 0 bases and J 3 bases, leaving 12 bases between the germline ends. CDR3 length: 15 residues. Germline lookup yields CDR1 SGDLS and CDR2 YYNGEE. The CDR3 spells CASSVVSNYDTEAFF. The CDR3, as DNA: TGTGCCAGCAGCGTAGTTTCGAACTACGACACTGAAGCTTTCTTT.

The chain carries TRBV7-9 and TRBJ2-1; 8 bases fit TRBD2. The germline V gene has CDR1 SEHNR and CDR2 FQNEAQ (reference sequence). With V trimmed by 1 base and J by 8 bases, 4 bases remained unmatched. This CDR3 is 14 amino acids long. CDR3 nucleotides: TGTGCCAGCAGCTTAGGTCCGGGACTAGATGAGCAGTTCTTC. Encoded protein: CASSLGPGLDEQFF.

Worth noting for this clone: Other DNA sequences of this sample code for an identical CDR3. V is TRBV18 and J is TRBJ1-5; perhaps TRBD1 as D (6 bases). The CDR3 has 14 amino acids. Trimming took 2 bases from V and 4 from J, leaving 9 bases between them. Looked up from germline, CDR1 is KGHSH and CDR2 is LQKENI. The CDR3 coding sequence is TGTGCCAGCTCACCAGAACAGGGTAATCAGCCCCAGCATTTT. This translates into CASSPEQGNQPQHF. The complete variable domain, with remaining parts taken from reference TRBV18 and TRBJ1-5, reads NAGVMQNPRHLVRRRGQEARLRCSPMKGHSHVYWYRQLPEEGLKFMVYLQKENIIDESGMPKERFSAEFPKEGPSILRIQQVVRGDSAAYFCASSPEQGNQPQHFGDGTRLSIL.

This clone occurred a few times. The V gene is TRBV4-1, the J gene TRBJ2-7; D is possibly TRBD2 (7 bases). Trimming took off 4 bases at V and 0 bases at J, with 13 bases between the two ends. CDR3 length equals 15 residues. In germline, CDR1 is MGHRA, CDR2 YSYEKL. The CDR3 protein is CASSRGGGLSYEQYF. CDR3 DNA sequence: TGCGCCAGCAGCCGGGGCGGGGGCCTCTCCTACGAGCAGTACTTC.

CDR3 nucleotide sequence: TGCAGCGTAGGACAGGGAGTCGATGGCTACACCTTC. This translates into CSVGQGVDGYTF. V is TRBV29-1 and J is TRBJ1-2; 8 nucleotides match TRBD1. Germline V gene data show CDR1 as SQVTM and CDR2 as ANQGSEA. The CDR3 is 12 amino acids. V was pared by 6 bases and J by 6 bases, with 6 bases of the junction left unmatched.

This clone was seen more than once but under ten times. The chain is built from TRBV5-6 and TRBJ1-1, with D hard to call. Germline V gene lookup returns CDR1 SGHDT and CDR2 YYEEEE. V gave up 4 bases and J gave up 1 base, with 8 bases separating them. The CDR3 contains 13 residues. CDR3 sequence reads: CASSKGWNTEAFF. CDR3 DNA: TGTGCCAGCAGCAAAGGGTGGAACACTGAAGCTTTCTTT. Filled out from reference TRBV5-6 and TRBJ1-1, the complete variable domain reads DAGVTQSPTHLIKTRGQQVTLRCSPKSGHDTVSWYQQALGQGPQFIFQYYEEEERQRGNFPDRFSGHQFPNYSSELNVNALLLGDSALYLCASSKGWNTEAFFGQGTRLTVV.

This clone has just a few counts. This chain links TRBV7-2 with TRBJ2-6; no definite D call. CDR1 is SGHTA and CDR2 is FQGNSA in the germline V gene. The CDR3 has 15 amino acids. Trimming left V 3 bases short and J 0 bases short, with 6 bases between. The CDR3 loop reads CASSLRSSGANVLTF. The CDR3 nucleotides read TGTGCCAGCAGCTTGAGGAGCTCTGGGGCCAACGTCCTGACTTTC.

The table lists this clone with a few counts. The V gene is TRBV11-2, the J gene TRBJ1-5; perhaps TRBD1 as D (5 bases). The germline V and J ends were trimmed by 1 base and 4 bases, with 11 bases remaining between them. The CDR3 covers 15 residues. Germline V gene data show CDR1 as SGHAT and CDR2 as FQNNGV. CDR3 nucleotide sequence: TGTGCCAGCAGCTTAGTTAGGACAACGAATCAGCCCCAGCATTTT. It specifies CASSLVRTTNQPQHF. The whole variable domain, remainder taken from reference TRBV11-2 and TRBJ1-5, is EAGVAQSPRYKIIEKRQSVAFWCNPISGHATLYWYQQILGQGPKLLIQFQNNGVVDDSQLPKDRFSAERLKGVDSTLKIQPAKLEDSAVYLCASSLVRTTNQPQHFGDGTRLSIL.

The table lists this clone with many counts. The chain links TRBV4-1 to TRBJ2-1; a possible D gene is TRBD2 (5 bases). Germline values: CDR1 MGHRA, CDR2 YSYEKL. The CDR3 is 15 amino acids. V lost 6 bases, J lost 0 bases, and 12 bases lay in between. CDR3 loop: CASRGSTSSYNEQFF. The CDR3 coding sequence is TGCGCCAGCAGAGGATCAACTAGCTCCTACAATGAGCAGTTCTTC.

This clone has ten or more counts. V and J are TRBV5-6 and TRBJ2-4, with D possibly TRBD2 on 5 matching bases. The CDR3 extends over 14 amino acids. Germline values: CDR1 SGHDT, CDR2 YYEEEE. The V gene lost 2 bases and the J gene lost 2 bases, with 8 bases spanning the gap. In DNA form, the CDR3 reads TGTGCCAGCAGCTTCCCTAGCTCCAAAAACATTCAGTACTTC. Translated, it gives CASSFPSSKNIQYF.

This clone occurred a few times. This rearrangement joins TRBV6-1 to TRBJ2-3; the D is unclear. Germline-derived CDR1 and CDR2 are MNHNS and SASEGT. V shed 6 bases and J shed 2 bases, with 6 bases lying between them. This CDR3 region has 12 residues. This CDR3 reads CASRPDTDTQYF. The CDR3 region has the DNA TGTGCCAGCAGACCAGACACAGATACGCAGTATTTT.

This chain links TRBV6-5 with TRBJ1-2, with D tentatively TRBD1 (6 bases). Germline CDR1 MNHEY, CDR2 SVGAGI. Trimming removed 8 bases from V and 3 bases from J, with 13 bases in between. The CDR3 totals 13 residues. CDR3 bases: TGTGCCAGCGGGGGGCAGGGCTACTATGGCTACACCTTC. Its translation is CASGGQGYYGYTF.

The sample holds a few counts of this clone. The chain has TRBV12-5 and TRBJ2-7; D possibly corresponds to TRBD1 (5 bases). Germline CDR1 is LGHNT and CDR2 is FRNRAP. V lost 7 bases and J 1 base, leaving 11 bases between the germline ends. The CDR3 extends over 13 amino acids. The CDR3 nucleotides read TGTGCTAGTGCCCCAGGGATATCCTACGAGCAGTACTTC. This gives the protein CASAPGISYEQYF.

This clone was seen only a few times. The chain couples TRBV30 to TRBJ1-6; D might be TRBD1 (6 bases). This CDR3 is built from 17 residues. Per the germline V gene, CDR1 is GTSNPN and CDR2 is SVGIG (reference sequence). Deletions cut 0 bases from V and 1 base from J, with 13 bases between. The CDR3 DNA follows: TGTGCCTGGAGTGTGTTACAGGGAAGTTCCTATAATTCACCCCTCCACTTT. This sequence encodes CAWSVLQGSSYNSPLHF. Using reference TRBV30 and TRBJ1-6 for the parts outside the CDR3, the full variable domain is SQTIHQWPATLVQPVGSPLSLECTVEGTSNPNLYWYRQAAGRGLQLLFYSVGIGQISSEVPQNLSASRPQDRQFILSSKKLLLSDSGFYLCAWSVLQGSSYNSPLHFGNGTRLTVT.

The V gene is TRBV5-4, the J gene TRBJ2-3, with 8 bases matching TRBD2. The CDR3 consists of 16 residues. Germline V CDR1 and CDR2: SGHNT, YYREEE (reference sequence). V was clipped by 4 bases and J by 2 bases; unmatched bases: 9. As DNA, the CDR3 is TGTGCCAGCAGCCAAGAAGAACTAGCGGACACAGATACGCAGTATTTT. Translation gives CASSQEELADTDTQYF.